These 25 T cell receptor beta chains share one sample of origin, sequenced in a study of shared clonotypes between healthy human individuals. The repertoire was sequenced with immunoSEQ multiplex PCR; TCRdb's copy has only in-frame clones and lacks some. This sample has some 1 million clones, with about 70% found just once. The source material was memory CD4+ T cells sorted from blood. Subset meaning: CD45RA-negative fraction. These receptors were taken from a man between 18 and 35 years old in good health.

Note on this clone: Different DNA sequences within this sample yield the same CDR3. DNA of the CDR3: TGTGCCAGCAGTCTCCAGGGGTACACTGAAGCTTTCTTT. This sequence encodes CASSLQGYTEAFF. The chain is built from TRBV11-2 and TRBJ1-1, with TRBD1 as a possible D gene (6 bases). The CDR3 totals 13 residues. Germline loops: CDR1 SGHAT, CDR2 FQNNGV. The V end lost 6 bases, the J end lost 3 bases, and 11 bases lay between the germline ends.

There are a few counts of this clone. V and J are TRBV6-1 and TRBJ2-3; a weak D match, TRBD2 (6 bases). V was clipped by 7 bases and J by 3 bases, with 17 bases between them. CDR3 length equals 15 residues. Germline CDR1 reads MNHNS; CDR2 reads SASEGT. The CDR3 DNA follows: TGTGCCAGCAAAAACCAGGGAGGCGGGACAGATACGCAGTATTTT. Its protein product is CASKNQGGGTDTQYF.

A single count supports this clone. One end of the junction varies from germline; a read error may be responsible. V usage is TRBV27 and J usage is TRBJ2-1, with 11 nucleotides matching TRBD2. CDR3 length: 11 residues. Germline CDR1 and CDR2: MNHEY and SMNVEV (reference sequence). CDR3 protein: CATSKGLAVFF. In DNA form, the CDR3 reads TGTGCCACCAGTAAGGGACTAGCGGTGTTCTTC.

The chain employs TRBV10-3 and TRBJ1-2; perhaps TRBD1 as D (6 bases). The length of the CDR3 is 12 residues. V dropped 10 bases and J dropped 2 bases, with 11 bases sitting between them. From germline, CDR1 is ENHRY and CDR2 SYGVKD. The CDR3 coding sequence is TGTGCCACCGGACAGCTAAACTATGGCTACACCTTC. Amino acids: CATGQLNYGYTF.

J is TRBJ2-7 and V is TRBV5-1, with a possible D match to TRBD1 (5 bases). This CDR3 spans 15 amino acids. Germline CDR1 and CDR2: SGHRS and YFSETQ. The V end lost 0 bases, the J end lost 2 bases, and 12 bases lay between the germline ends. In DNA, the CDR3 is TGCGCCAGCAGCTTGGCTGGATTACAGGCCTACGAGCAGTACTTC. This gives the protein CASSLAGLQAYEQYF.

The chain links TRBV5-1 to TRBJ1-1, with 8 bases identical to TRBD1. The CDR3 is made up of 15 amino acids. Germline V gives CDR1 SGHRS, CDR2 YFSETQ. Germline trimming cut 4 bases from V and 4 bases from J; bases unmatched to any gene: 9. CDR3 sequence reads: CASSNLGQGSTEAFF. DNA for the CDR3: TGCGCCAGCAGCAACCTAGGACAGGGCAGCACTGAAGCTTTCTTT.

The chain recombines TRBV7-8 with TRBJ1-2, with D perhaps TRBD1 (5 bases). Germline V gives CDR1 SGHVS, CDR2 FQNEAQ. Deletions cut 1 base from V and 4 bases from J, with 13 bases between. The CDR3 extends over 15 amino acids. CDR3 amino acids: CASSLVEGLGYGYTF. The CDR3 DNA reads as TGTGCCAGCAGCTTAGTTGAGGGGCTAGGCTATGGCTACACCTTC.

This clone was seen a few times. The chain links TRBV6-6 to TRBJ2-1; 7 positions match TRBD1. Trimming at V came to 8 bases and at J to 7 bases, leaving 2 bases not matched to a gene. Germline values: CDR1 MNHNY, CDR2 SVGAGI (reference sequence). The CDR3 contains 11 residues. The DNA for the CDR3 is TGTGCCAGCCAACAGGGGAATGAGCAGTTCTTC. As protein: CASQQGNEQFF.

This clone occurred a few times. Other DNA sequences of this sample code for an identical CDR3. The chain carries TRBV28 and TRBJ1-2, with D hard to call. Deletions cut 2 bases from V and 4 bases from J, with 2 bases between. Germline CDR1 reads MDHEN; CDR2 reads SYDVKM. This CDR3 is 11 amino acids long. The DNA for the CDR3 is TGTGCCAGCAGTTTACGCTATGGCTACACCTTC. It codes for CASSLRYGYTF.

The J gene is TRBJ1-1, the V gene TRBV5-1; unclear D gene. Germline loops: CDR1 SGHRS, CDR2 YFSETQ. The CDR3 is made up of 16 amino acids. V shed 2 bases and J shed 0 bases, with 14 bases lying between them. The CDR3 DNA is TGCGCCAGCAGCTTATCGCCTATCCCCATGAACACTGAAGCTTTCTTT. Translating gives CASSLSPIPMNTEAFF.

The rearrangement joins TRBV5-1 to TRBJ2-2; 8 positions agree with TRBD1. V was pared by 3 bases and J by 5 bases, with 6 bases of the junction left unmatched. Germline CDR1 is SGHRS and CDR2 is YFSETQ. This CDR3 spans 15 amino acids. The CDR3 region is CASSSQGAGTGELFF. CDR3 nucleotides: TGCGCCAGCAGCTCTCAGGGGGCAGGGACCGGGGAGCTGTTTTTT.

The chain carries TRBV7-9 and TRBJ2-2; 11 nucleotides align to TRBD2. V dropped 7 bases and J dropped 3; count of bases not matched to a gene: 7. CDR1 and CDR2 (germline): SEHNR, FQNEAQ (reference sequence). The CDR3 has 16 residues. The CDR3 sequence is CASTGSTSGDTGELFF. The CDR3 DNA reads as TGTGCCAGCACGGGTTCGACTAGCGGGGACACCGGGGAGCTGTTTTTT.

Remarks on this clone: This sample includes further DNA sequences coding for the same CDR3. The CDR3 sequence is CASSPGQGNQPQHF. CDR3 in DNA: TGCGCCAGCAGCCCCGGCCAAGGGAATCAGCCCCAGCATTTT. The rearrangement links TRBV5-1 to TRBJ1-5; no clear D gene. The CDR3 is 14 residues long. Germline V gives CDR1 SGHRS, CDR2 YFSETQ. V was cut by 4 bases and J by 4 bases, with 12 bases left in between.

This chain connects TRBV6-1 to TRBJ2-1; possibly TRBD1 or TRBD2 for D (6 bases each). The CDR3 is 22 residues long. V shed 0 bases and J shed 2 bases, with 29 bases lying between them. Germline V gene lookup returns CDR1 MNHNS and CDR2 SASEGT. The CDR3 sequence is CASSEARGHPGLSSVAYNEQFF. The CDR3 DNA reads TGTGCCAGCAGTGAAGCGAGGGGACACCCGGGACTTTCCTCTGTCGCCTACAATGAGCAGTTCTTC.

The chain carries TRBV7-2 and TRBJ2-1; the D call may be TRBD1 or TRBD2 (6 bases each). V lost 4 bases and J lost 9, with 19 bases in between. This CDR3 region has 15 residues. Germline V CDR1 and CDR2: SGHTA, FQGNSA. The CDR3: CASSSRGVIDGEQFF. As DNA, the CDR3 is TGTGCCAGCAGCTCTAGGGGGGTGATTGACGGTGAGCAGTTCTTC.

This clone was counted once. V and J are TRBV19 and TRBJ2-5; 11 bases fit TRBD2. The CDR3 loop spans 16 amino acids. Germline V gene data show CDR1 as LNHDA and CDR2 as SQIVND (reference sequence). V gave up 3 bases and J gave up 5 bases; unmatched junction bases: 8. This CDR3 is CASSILAGGLAETQYF. The CDR3 DNA sequence: TGTGCCAGTAGTATTCTAGCGGGGGGTCTTGCGGAGACCCAGTACTTC.

There are a few counts of this clone. This chain joins TRBV7-2 and TRBJ1-3; D uncertain. Germline CDR1 reads SGHTA; CDR2 reads FQGNSA. V lost 2 bases and J 0 bases, leaving 8 bases between the germline ends. The CDR3 runs 15 residues. CDR3 residues: CASSLLAYSGNTIYF. The CDR3 DNA sequence: TGTGCCAGCAGCTTATTGGCCTACTCTGGAAACACCATATATTTT.

On this clone: Different DNA sequences within this sample yield the same CDR3. This chain joins TRBV6-6 and TRBJ1-1; a weak D match, TRBD1 (6 bases). CDR1 and CDR2 (germline): MNHNY, SVGAGI (reference sequence). Trimming stripped 2 bases from V and 6 bases from J, with 16 bases between. The CDR3 extends over 15 amino acids. This chain's CDR3 is CASSYLGTGASEAFF. CDR3 sequence (DNA): TGTGCCAGCAGTTACCTCGGGACGGGGGCCTCTGAAGCTTTCTTT.

The CDR3 DNA reads TGTGCCAGCAGTCAGGCCTCTATGGGCGAGCAGTACTTC. Its protein is CASSQASMGEQYF. V and J are TRBV6-1 and TRBJ2-7; D uncertain. The CDR3 is 13 residues long. CDR1 is MNHNS, CDR2 SASEGT, per germline. The V end lost 5 bases, the J end lost 6 bases, and 14 bases lay between the germline ends.

This chain uses TRBV5-6 with TRBJ2-7, with D possibly matching TRBD2 (6 bases). Per the germline V gene, CDR1 is SGHDT and CDR2 is YYEEEE. The CDR3 sequence is 15 residues long. Between the trimmed V and J ends, which lost 3 bases and 3 bases, there was a span of 16 bases. The CDR3 protein is CASSSKRVGGYEQYF. CDR3 bases: TGTGCCAGCAGCTCGAAGCGGGTCGGGGGCTACGAGCAGTACTTC.

Points on this clone: At the DNA level, this CDR3 is encoded by other sequences in the same sample as well. The CDR3 coding sequence is TGCGCCAGCAGCTTGGCGGGGGAGAACATTCAGTACTTC. Encoded protein: CASSLAGENIQYF. The chain recombines TRBV5-1 with TRBJ2-4, with a weak D call TRBD2 (6 bases). This CDR3 has 13 residues. Germline V lookup: CDR1 SGHRS, CDR2 YFSETQ. Deletions cut 0 bases from V and 7 bases from J, with 8 bases between.

The chain links TRBV5-6 to TRBJ2-7; TRBD2 might be the D (6 bases). In germline, CDR1 is SGHDT, CDR2 YYEEEE. V gave up 3 bases and J gave up 4 bases, with 17 bases separating them. The CDR3 is made up of 15 amino acids. CDR3 nucleotide sequence: TGTGCCAGCAGCTGGGGCCTGACTAGATTGTACGAGCAGTACTTC. Protein product: CASSWGLTRLYEQYF.

This clone has more than one count but fewer than ten. At the DNA level, this CDR3 is encoded by other sequences in the same sample as well. The chain has TRBV4-3 and TRBJ1-1, with D possibly TRBD1 on 6 matching bases. The V gene lost 0 bases and the J gene lost 5 bases, with 7 bases spanning the gap. Germline CDR1 reads LGHNA; CDR2 reads YSLEER. This CDR3 comprises 13 residues. The CDR3 region is CASSQDQGTEAFF. Here the CDR3 DNA reads TGCGCCAGCAGCCAAGACCAGGGGACTGAAGCTTTCTTT.

The V and J genes are TRBV2 and TRBJ1-2, with 7 bases lining up with TRBD1. CDR1 is SNHLY and CDR2 is FYNNEI in the germline V gene. The CDR3 is made up of 14 amino acids. V lost 1 base, J lost 8 bases, and 7 bases stayed unmatched. In nucleotides, the CDR3 is TGTGCCAGCAGTGAAGGTGGAGGGGGCGGAGGCTACACCTTC. It encodes CASSEGGGGGGYTF.

This chain connects TRBV11-2 to TRBJ2-2; D remains ambiguous. V gave up 3 bases and J gave up 0 bases, with 8 bases separating them. CDR1 is SGHAT, CDR2 FQNNGV, per germline. The CDR3 has 15 amino acids. DNA for the CDR3: TGTGCCAGCAGCTTGACAAACGCGAACACCGGGGAGCTGTTTTTT. Its protein is CASSLTNANTGELFF.